The 27 T cell receptor beta chains below come from one sample, sequenced in a study of T cell responses to AZD1222 COVID-19 vaccine. The assay was immunoSEQ multiplex PCR, and TCRdb's table has in-frame clones only and misses some. The sample lists about 150,000 clones, around 93% seen once, with about 9% in the top ten. This specimen was peripheral blood, taken on day 0 of AZD1222 vaccination. Receptors were obtained from an adult in good health.

This chain joins TRBV19 and TRBJ2-3; 8 bases are shared with TRBD2. Trimming removed 5 bases from V and 4 bases from J; junction bases left unmatched: 11. Germline-derived CDR1 and CDR2 are LNHDA and SQIVND (reference sequence). This CDR3 spans 16 amino acids. The CDR3 coding sequence is TGTGCCAGTAGTGCCTTGAGAGCGGGGGAATCAGATACGCAGTATTTT. Its translation is CASSALRAGESDTQYF.

This clone came up once. The J gene is TRBJ2-3, the V gene TRBV27; 10 positions match TRBD2. The CDR3 contains 16 residues. Trimming cost V 3 bases and J 1 base; bases outside gene matches: 4. The germline V gene has CDR1 MNHEY and CDR2 SMNVEV (reference sequence). CDR3 sequence (DNA): TGTGCCAGCAGTTTTTACGGACTAGCGGGCACAGATACGCAGTATTTT. It is translated as CASSFYGLAGTDTQYF.

The chain is built from TRBV2 and TRBJ2-7, with 7 bases aligning to TRBD1. The J segment lost 3 bases and the V segment lost 8 bases, leaving 13 bases of the junction unmatched. Germline V CDR1 and CDR2: SNHLY, FYNNEI. CDR3 size: 15 residues. The CDR3 is CASADREYSGYEQYF. Written as DNA, the CDR3 is TGTGCCAGCGCCGACAGGGAGTATTCGGGCTACGAGCAGTACTTC.

The chain carries TRBV27 and TRBJ1-2, with D perhaps TRBD1 (6 bases). Trimming left V 5 bases short and J 2 bases short, with 9 bases between. The CDR3 is 13 amino acids. CDR1 MNHEY and CDR2 SMNVEV come from the germline V gene (reference sequence). Here the CDR3 DNA reads TGTGCCAGCAGTCGGACAGCAAACTATGGCTACACCTTC. It specifies CASSRTANYGYTF.

The chain is built from TRBV3-1 (or the pseudogene TRBV3-2) and TRBJ1-1; 9 bases agree with TRBD1. The CDR3 runs 15 residues. Germline CDR1 is LGHDT and CDR2 is YNNKEL (reference sequence). J lost 6 bases, V lost 1 base, and 6 bases had no gene match. CDR3 nucleotides: TGTGCCAGCAGCCAAGTCGGGACAGGGAAGGCTGAAGCTTTCTTT. This gives the protein CASSQVGTGKAEAFF.

The chain employs TRBV7-8 and TRBJ1-6; D gene unclear. Trimming took off 7 bases at V and 4 bases at J, with 14 bases between the two ends. Germline V gene sequence: CDR1 SGHVS, CDR2 FQNEAQ. This CDR3 comprises 15 residues. CDR3: CASILGSAYNSPLHF. Here the CDR3 DNA reads TGTGCCAGCATTCTGGGGAGTGCATATAATTCACCCCTCCACTTT.

CDR3 in DNA: TGCGCCAGCAGCCAAGATCCGCCAGGGGGGGTCTCTGAAGCTTTCTTT. This gives the protein CASSQDPPGGVSEAFF. The chain couples TRBV4-1 to TRBJ1-1, with 7 positions matching TRBD1. The CDR3 loop spans 16 amino acids. Germline CDR1 reads MGHRA; CDR2 reads YSYEKL. Trimming cost V 0 bases and J 6 bases; bases outside gene matches: 10.

This chain joins TRBV4-1 and TRBJ1-6, with 7 bases fitting TRBD1. V was pared by 1 base and J by 6 bases, with 9 bases of the junction left unmatched. The CDR3 spans 17 residues. Germline V gives CDR1 MGHRA, CDR2 YSYEKL. CDR3 bases: TGCGCCAGCAGCCAAGGACCACAGGGGTTATTTAATTCACCCCTCCACTTT. Its protein product is CASSQGPQGLFNSPLHF.

The V gene is TRBV3-1 (or the pseudogene TRBV3-2), the J gene TRBJ1-5; 8 positions agree with TRBD1. V gave up 0 bases and J gave up 1 base; unmatched junction bases: 5. This CDR3 comprises 17 residues. From germline, CDR1 is LGHDT and CDR2 YNNKEL (reference sequence). The CDR3 reads CASSQEDRALSNQPQHF. The CDR3 nucleotides read TGTGCCAGCAGCCAAGAGGACAGGGCTTTGAGCAATCAGCCCCAGCATTTT.

V is TRBV3-1 (or the pseudogene TRBV3-2) and J is TRBJ1-6; D remains ambiguous. Germline V gives CDR1 LGHDT, CDR2 YNNKEL (reference sequence). This CDR3 comprises 13 residues. V lost 4 bases and J lost 8, with 9 bases in between. CDR3 coding DNA: TGTGCCAGCAGCCCCAGTACCTATTCACCCCTCCACTTT. It translates to CASSPSTYSPLHF.

This chain connects TRBV5-1 to TRBJ2-1; weak D call: TRBD2 (6 bases). V was pared by 5 bases and J by 0 bases, with 18 bases between. CDR3 length: 17 amino acids. Germline V gene sequence: CDR1 SGHRS, CDR2 YFSETQ. CDR3 nucleotides: TGCGCCAGCAGGCCCCCGGGAGCCCCATTCTCCTACAATGAGCAGTTCTTC. It is translated as CASRPPGAPFSYNEQFF.

The V call is TRBV6-5, the J call TRBJ1-3, with D unresolved. The CDR3 has 16 amino acids. V gave up 4 bases and J gave up 0 bases, with 13 bases separating them. The germline V gene has CDR1 MNHEY and CDR2 SVGAGI. The CDR3 DNA is TGTGCCAGCAGTTCCCGGGCGTCCAGCTCTGGAAACACCATATATTTT. Translated, it gives CASSSRASSSGNTIYF.

The chain employs TRBV5-1 and TRBJ1-2, with 7 bases aligning to TRBD1. This CDR3 is 14 amino acids long. The germline V gene has CDR1 SGHRS and CDR2 YFSETQ. V was clipped by 2 bases and J by 3 bases; unmatched bases: 4. CDR3 protein: CASSFDRVDYGYTF. Here the CDR3 DNA reads TGCGCCAGCAGCTTCGACAGGGTGGACTATGGCTACACCTTC.

The chain combines TRBV6-5 with TRBJ1-5; D is perhaps TRBD1 (5 bases). Germline CDR1 MNHEY, CDR2 SVGAGI. The ends were cut back, 5 bases at V and 3 bases at J, with 11 bases in the middle. This CDR3 contains 14 residues. The chain's CDR3 is CASSRDEYNQPQHF. The CDR3 coding sequence is TGTGCCAGCAGTCGGGACGAATACAATCAGCCCCAGCATTTT.

This chain uses TRBV7-7 with TRBJ1-1, with a possible D match to TRBD1 (5 bases). The CDR3 runs 11 residues. Germline CDR1 SSHAT, CDR2 FNYEAQ (reference sequence). CDR3 residues: CVFQGNTEAFF. The CDR3 region has the DNA TGTGTATTTCAGGGGAACACTGAAGCTTTCTTT.

V and J are TRBV4-3 and TRBJ2-2; no definite D call. Trimming removed 4 bases from V and 6 bases from J, with 21 bases in between. This CDR3 comprises 17 residues. Germline CDR1 LGHNA, CDR2 YSLEER. The CDR3 bases are TGCGCCAGCAGCCGTACCGGACGGAGTTCGGGCGCCGGGGAGCTGTTTTTT. Protein: CASSRTGRSSGAGELFF.

The chain combines TRBV15 with TRBJ2-7; D gene uncertain. The length of the CDR3 is 13 residues. Trimming removed 0 bases from V and 3 bases from J, with 6 bases in between. Germline lookup yields CDR1 LNHNV and CDR2 YYDKDF (reference sequence). As DNA, the CDR3 is TGTGCCACCAGCAGAGATTTGGTCTACGAGCAGTACTTC. It translates to CATSRDLVYEQYF.

This chain joins TRBV15 and TRBJ1-6; D might be TRBD1 (5 bases). From germline, CDR1 is LNHNV and CDR2 YYDKDF (reference sequence). V was pared by 1 base and J by 8 bases, with 21 bases between. CDR3 size: 18 residues. CDR3 region: CATSRGGFRGLIDSPLHF. CDR3 sequence (DNA): TGTGCCACCAGCAGAGGTGGTTTTAGGGGCCTTATTGATTCACCCCTCCACTTT.

This sequence joins TRBV12-2 and TRBJ1-6; the D call in the table, TRBD1, was not verified against the DNA. TRBV12-2 is marked as a pseudogene. The CDR3 consists of 20 residues. In nucleotides, the CDR3 is TGTGCAAGTCGCTTAGACTTCCTTAGTGACAGTAGAATTTTCAATTCACCCCTCCACTTT. This translates into CASRLDFLSDSRIFNSPLHF.

This clone was detected only a few times. The chain is built from TRBV12-3 or TRBV12-4 and TRBJ1-2; D gene uncertain. The V and J ends lost 5 bases and 7 bases respectively, with 11 bases between them. The CDR3 is 12 residues long. CDR3 bases: TGTGCCAGCAGTGGGTCGCTCCGTGGCTACACCTTC. Protein sequence: CASSGSLRGYTF.

V usage is TRBV7-9 and J usage is TRBJ1-4; 9 nucleotides agree with TRBD1. The germline V gene encodes CDR1 SEHNR and CDR2 FQNEAQ (reference sequence). The CDR3 has 16 amino acids. V dropped 0 bases and J dropped 8; count of bases not matched to a gene: 7. The CDR3 DNA reads as TGTGCCAGCAGCTTAGCGCTGGACAGGGGTGGCGAAAAACTGTTTTTT. Protein product: CASSLALDRGGEKLFF.

The chain combines TRBV19 with TRBJ1-5; D may be TRBD1 (5 bases). Looked up from germline, CDR1 is LNHDA and CDR2 is SQIVND (reference sequence). The CDR3 length is 17 residues. Deletions cut 7 bases from V and 5 bases from J, with 24 bases between. The CDR3: CASTGLRGTSIYQPQHF. CDR3 DNA: TGTGCCAGTACGGGGTTGAGGGGAACTTCCATATATCAGCCCCAGCATTTT. Supplemented by reference TRBV19 and TRBJ1-5, the full variable domain reads DGGITQSPKYLFRKEGQNVTLSCEQNLNHDAMYWYRQDPGQGLRLIYYSQIVNDFQKGDIAEGYSVSREKKESFPLTVTSAQKNPTAFYLCASTGLRGTSIYQPQHFGDGTRLSIL.

J is TRBJ1-4 and V is TRBV4-2, with TRBD1 identical over 9 bases. CDR3 length equals 16 residues. V was clipped by 0 bases and J by 8 bases; unmatched bases: 7. Germline V gene data show CDR1 as LGHNA and CDR2 as YNFKEQ. This CDR3 is CASSQDPGTGSEKLFF. The CDR3 bases are TGTGCCAGCAGCCAAGATCCCGGGACAGGGTCAGAAAAACTGTTTTTT.

The chain uses TRBV11-2 and TRBJ2-7; TRBD1 matches 8 bases. With V trimmed by 4 bases and J by 3 bases, 8 bases remained unmatched. Germline assignment: CDR1 SGHAT and CDR2 FQNNGV. CDR3 length: 15 amino acids. CDR3 in amino acids: CASSYDRGRFYEQYF. The CDR3 nucleotides are TGTGCCAGCAGCTACGACAGGGGCAGATTCTACGAGCAGTACTTC.

The chain employs TRBV19 and TRBJ2-7; either TRBD1 or TRBD2 may fit D (5 bases each). V was shortened by 2 bases and J by 4 bases, with 15 bases between the two germline ends. This CDR3 spans 15 amino acids. Looked up from germline, CDR1 is LNHDA and CDR2 is SQIVND (reference sequence). CDR3 protein: CASSIPGTGKYEQYF. The DNA of the CDR3 is TGTGCCAGTAGTATACCTGGGACGGGGAAATACGAGCAGTACTTC.

This chain joins TRBV10-3 and TRBJ2-3, with 7 bases identical to TRBD2. V trimming: 8 bases; J trimming: 1 base; junction bases outside the gene matches: 3. Germline V gene sequence: CDR1 ENHRY, CDR2 SYGVKD. The CDR3 spans 13 residues. The CDR3 DNA reads as TGTGCCATCTTGCTAGCGGGCACAGATACGCAGTATTTT. It is translated as CAILLAGTDTQYF.

The chain recombines TRBV2 with TRBJ2-7; 7 nucleotides line up with TRBD2. Germline-derived CDR1 and CDR2 are SNHLY and FYNNEI. The V segment lost 8 bases and the J segment 4 bases; nucleotides outside the gene matches: 8. The CDR3 loop spans 13 amino acids. The chain's CDR3 is CASLPGGLYEQYF. As DNA, the CDR3 is TGTGCCAGCCTACCGGGGGGTCTATACGAGCAGTACTTC.